Described below is a single TCR beta chain sequence and its context. This clone's antigen is unknown. Per-nucleotide qualities are absent, and no much larger clonotype sits a single base away. TCRbeta CDR3 regions were amplified from genomic DNA by means of the immunoSEQ Assay, a bias-controlled multiplex PCR. As for the authors' bioinformatics: Nucleated cell counts per sample were estimated from amplification of reference gene primers within the assay. To quantify the absolute abundance of each unique TCRbeta CDR3 rearrangement, sequence reads were collapsed and filtered. Productive Simpson clonality was computed per sample as the square root of Simpson's diversity index over productive rearrangements. TCRdb mirrors the immuneACCESS table, restricted to in-frame sequences. Some clones are absent from its copies; in checked studies, under half trace to an unresolved V gene, and the reason for the others is unknown. V, J and clone size reflect that table, while D and trimming were determined from the DNA. The sample includes approximately 28,000 clones, with approximately 77% observed a single time. The ten largest clonotypes hold approximately 16% of the sample.

Trimming at the junction amounts to 2 bases on V and 1 base on J, and the germline ends lie 7 bases apart. CDR1 is given as MGHRA and CDR2 as YSYEKL, both from the germline V gene. The CDR3 covers 14 residues, taking in both the cysteine and the phenylalanine. Left in the record is the CDR3 DNA by itself, 42 bases read in frame from the first base. Collaborating institutions collected whole blood in K2EDTA tubes following their own protocols. For TCRbeta analysis, collaborators shipped samples in one of three forms: frozen whole blood, isolated PBMCs, or DNA extracted from either of those sample types. These data originate in a study of blood T cell repertoires in COVID-19 (TCRdb year 2020). A note on the overall study: Samples from collaborators originated in the United States, Italy and Spain and spanned both the acute and convalescent phases of COVID-19. The dataset comprised deeply sampled blood TCRbeta repertoires from subjects exposed to, actively infected with, or recovered from COVID-19. The samples were drawn from two sources: the first 160 participants of the ongoing ImmuneRACE study, and 1,000 to 1,500 subjects contributed by 6 global collaborators. Where available, HLA class I and class II types were taken from metadata supplied by the sample provider and were not determined by assay-based typing. The repertoires were made available in a free public database intended to serve as a resource for research on the immune response to SARS-CoV-2. The material from the prospective study consisted of cDNA or gDNA derived from T cells, B-cell-depleted T cells, or PBMCs. A de-identified subject ID, COVID-19 status, age in years and sex were almost always included in the sample metadata. Study-wide conclusions, independent of this receptor: The quantity of clinical and demographic metadata differed by source and by participant and was supplied without curation.

This chain is built from TRBV4-1 and TRBJ2-3; the D gene is not confidently resolved. This receptor was obtained from a man of 80 years or more with active or convalescent COVID-19. Sequencing used peripheral blood. The nucleotides read TGCGCCAGCAGCCAACTATCCGGCACAGATACGCAGTATTTT. Translated, this gives CASSQLSGTDTQYF.